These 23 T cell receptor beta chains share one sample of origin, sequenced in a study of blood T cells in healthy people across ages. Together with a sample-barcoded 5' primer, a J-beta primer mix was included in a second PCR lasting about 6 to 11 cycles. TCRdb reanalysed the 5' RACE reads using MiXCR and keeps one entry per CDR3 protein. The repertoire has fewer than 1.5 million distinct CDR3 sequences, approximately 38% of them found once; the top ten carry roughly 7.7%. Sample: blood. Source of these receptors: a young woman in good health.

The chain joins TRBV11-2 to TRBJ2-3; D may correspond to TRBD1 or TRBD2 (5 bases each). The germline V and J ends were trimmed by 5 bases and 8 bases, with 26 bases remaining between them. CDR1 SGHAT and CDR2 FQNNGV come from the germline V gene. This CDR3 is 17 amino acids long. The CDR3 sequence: CASSPLRGPLGRGTQYF. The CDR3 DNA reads TGTGCCAGCAGCCCTCTCCGGGGCCCGCTAGGTAGGGGTACGCAGTATTTT.

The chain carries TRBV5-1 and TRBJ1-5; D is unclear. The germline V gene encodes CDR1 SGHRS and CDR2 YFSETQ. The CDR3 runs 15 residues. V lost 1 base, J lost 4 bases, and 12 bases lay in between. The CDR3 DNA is TGCGCCAGCAGCTTGTCAAGTGTAGGGAATCAGCCCCAGCATTTT. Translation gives CASSLSSVGNQPQHF.

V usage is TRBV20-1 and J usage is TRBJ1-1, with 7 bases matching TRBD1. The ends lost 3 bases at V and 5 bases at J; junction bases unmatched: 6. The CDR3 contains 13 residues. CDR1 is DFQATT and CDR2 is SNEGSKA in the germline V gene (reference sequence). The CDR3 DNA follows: TGCAGTGCTAGTGGGACAGTGGGGACTGAAGCTTTCTTT. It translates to CSASGTVGTEAFF.

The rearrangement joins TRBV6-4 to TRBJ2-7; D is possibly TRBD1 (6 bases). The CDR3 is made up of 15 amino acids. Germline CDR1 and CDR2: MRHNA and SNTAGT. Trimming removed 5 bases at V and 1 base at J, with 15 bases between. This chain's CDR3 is CASSTLTGLSYEQYF. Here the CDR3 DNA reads TGTGCCAGCAGTACGCTGACAGGCTTGTCCTACGAGCAGTACTTC.

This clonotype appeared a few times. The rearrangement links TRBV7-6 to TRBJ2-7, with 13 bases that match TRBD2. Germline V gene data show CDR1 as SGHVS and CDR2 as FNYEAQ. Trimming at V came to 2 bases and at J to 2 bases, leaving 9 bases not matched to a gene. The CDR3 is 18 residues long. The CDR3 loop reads CASSLYGLGLAGAYEQYF. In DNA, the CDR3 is TGTGCCAGCAGCTTATATGGTCTCGGACTAGCGGGGGCCTACGAGCAGTACTTC.

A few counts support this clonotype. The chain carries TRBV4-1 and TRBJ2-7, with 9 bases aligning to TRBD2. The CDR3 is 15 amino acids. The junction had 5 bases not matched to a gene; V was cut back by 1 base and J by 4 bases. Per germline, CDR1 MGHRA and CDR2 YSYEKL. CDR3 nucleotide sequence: TGCGCCAGCAGCCAAGTTCTAGCGGGATCATACGAGCAGTACTTC. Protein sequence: CASSQVLAGSYEQYF.

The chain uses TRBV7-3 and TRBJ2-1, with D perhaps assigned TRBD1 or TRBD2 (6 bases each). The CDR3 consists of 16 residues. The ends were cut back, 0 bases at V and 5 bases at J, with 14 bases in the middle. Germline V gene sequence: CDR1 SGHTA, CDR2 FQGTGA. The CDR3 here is CASSLTSGAGDNEQFF. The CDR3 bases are TGTGCCAGCAGCTTAACGTCGGGGGCCGGTGACAATGAGCAGTTCTTC.

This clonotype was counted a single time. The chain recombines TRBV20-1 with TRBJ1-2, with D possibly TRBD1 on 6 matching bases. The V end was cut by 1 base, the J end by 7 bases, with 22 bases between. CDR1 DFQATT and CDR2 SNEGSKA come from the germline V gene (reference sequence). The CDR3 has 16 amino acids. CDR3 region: CSARVQGRGQPGGYTF. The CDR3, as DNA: TGCAGTGCTAGAGTCCAAGGCCGTGGACAGCCCGGTGGCTACACCTTC.

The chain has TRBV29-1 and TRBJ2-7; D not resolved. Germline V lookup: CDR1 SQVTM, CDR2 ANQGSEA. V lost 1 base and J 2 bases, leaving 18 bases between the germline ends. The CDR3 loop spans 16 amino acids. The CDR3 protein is CSVEVRPAPRPYEQYF. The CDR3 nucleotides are TGCAGCGTTGAAGTTCGACCGGCCCCCCGACCCTACGAGCAGTACTTC.

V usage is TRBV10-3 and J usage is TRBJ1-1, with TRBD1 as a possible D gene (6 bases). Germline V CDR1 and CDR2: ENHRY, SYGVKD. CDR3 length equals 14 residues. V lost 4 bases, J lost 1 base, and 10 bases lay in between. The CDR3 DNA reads TGTGCCATCAGTGGGGAGGGGGGGAACACTGAAGCTTTCTTT. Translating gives CAISGEGGNTEAFF.

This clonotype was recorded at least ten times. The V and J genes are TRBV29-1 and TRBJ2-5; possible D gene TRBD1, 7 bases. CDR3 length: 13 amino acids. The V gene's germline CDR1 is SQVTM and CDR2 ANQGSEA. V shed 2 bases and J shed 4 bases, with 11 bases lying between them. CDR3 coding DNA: TGCAGCGTTGAACAGGGGGAGGCAGAGACCCAGTACTTC. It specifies CSVEQGEAETQYF.

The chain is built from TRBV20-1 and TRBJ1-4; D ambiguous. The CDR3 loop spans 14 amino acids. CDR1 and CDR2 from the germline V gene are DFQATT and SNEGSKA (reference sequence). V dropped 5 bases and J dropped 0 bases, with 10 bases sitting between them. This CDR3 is CSALMAATNEKLFF. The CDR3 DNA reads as TGCAGTGCTCTCATGGCAGCAACTAATGAAAAACTGTTTTTT.

CDR3 amino acids: CAGSSPSGGDLPTDTQYF. For the CDR3, the DNA is TGTGCCGGTTCATCCCCTAGCGGGGGGGACTTACCCACAGATACGCAGTATTTT. The chain uses TRBV6-1 and TRBJ2-3, with 12 nucleotides matching TRBD2. V was pared by 11 bases and J by 2 bases, with 17 bases of the junction left unmatched. This CDR3 contains 18 residues. The V gene's germline CDR1 is MNHNS and CDR2 SASEGT.

DNA for the CDR3: TGCAGCGCTAGTTCGCGGTGGAACTATGGCTACACCTTC. It codes for CSASSRWNYGYTF. The rearrangement links TRBV29-1 to TRBJ1-2; D remains ambiguous. Germline-derived CDR1 and CDR2 are SQVTM and ANQGSEA. Trimming removed 7 bases at V and 2 bases at J, with 14 bases between. The CDR3 contains 13 residues.

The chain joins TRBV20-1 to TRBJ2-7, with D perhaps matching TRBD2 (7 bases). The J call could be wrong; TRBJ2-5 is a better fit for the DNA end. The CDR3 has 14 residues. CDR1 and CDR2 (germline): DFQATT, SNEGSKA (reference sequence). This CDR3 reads CSASQRGGLETQYF. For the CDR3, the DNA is TGCAGTGCGTCACAAAGGGGGGGGTTAGAGACCCAGTACTTC.

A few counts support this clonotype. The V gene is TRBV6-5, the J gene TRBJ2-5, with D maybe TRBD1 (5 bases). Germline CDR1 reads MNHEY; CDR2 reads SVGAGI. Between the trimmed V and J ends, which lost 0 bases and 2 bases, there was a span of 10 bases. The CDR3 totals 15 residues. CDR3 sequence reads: CASSYSGPVQETQYF. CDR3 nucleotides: TGTGCCAGCAGTTACTCGGGGCCAGTTCAAGAGACCCAGTACTTC.

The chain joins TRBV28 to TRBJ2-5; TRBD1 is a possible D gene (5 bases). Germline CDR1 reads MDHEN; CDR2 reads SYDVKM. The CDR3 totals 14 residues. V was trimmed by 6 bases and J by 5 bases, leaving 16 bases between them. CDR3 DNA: TGTGCCAGCAGCTGGGTGCAGGGTAGGGAGACCCAGTACTTC. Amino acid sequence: CASSWVQGRETQYF.

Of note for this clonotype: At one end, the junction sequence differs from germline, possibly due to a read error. The CDR3 DNA sequence: TGTGCCATCAGAAGCCTAGCGGGAGGGAGCTCCTACAGTGAGCAGTTCTTC. Encoded protein: CAIRSLAGGSSYSEQFF. This chain joins TRBV10-3 and TRBJ2-1; 12 bases fit TRBD2. CDR1 ENHRY and CDR2 SYGVKD come from the germline V gene. The CDR3 runs to 17 residues.

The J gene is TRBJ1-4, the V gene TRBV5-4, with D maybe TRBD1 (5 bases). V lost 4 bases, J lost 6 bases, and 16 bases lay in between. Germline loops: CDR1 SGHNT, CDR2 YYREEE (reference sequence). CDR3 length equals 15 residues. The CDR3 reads CASSPRVGGDEKLFF. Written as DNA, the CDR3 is TGTGCCAGCAGCCCCAGAGTTGGGGGGGATGAAAAACTGTTTTTT.

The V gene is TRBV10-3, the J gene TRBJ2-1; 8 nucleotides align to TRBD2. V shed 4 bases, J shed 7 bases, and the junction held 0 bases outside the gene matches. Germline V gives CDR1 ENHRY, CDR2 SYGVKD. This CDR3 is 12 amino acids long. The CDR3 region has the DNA TGTGCCATCAGTGCGGGGGGGAATGAGCAGTTCTTC. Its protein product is CAISAGGNEQFF.

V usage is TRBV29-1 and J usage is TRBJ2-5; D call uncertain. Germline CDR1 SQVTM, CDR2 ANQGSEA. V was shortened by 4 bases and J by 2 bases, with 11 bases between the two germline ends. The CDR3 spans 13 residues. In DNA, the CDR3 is TGCAGCGTTGCAGAGTCCAGACAAGAGACCCAGTACTTC. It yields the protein CSVAESRQETQYF.

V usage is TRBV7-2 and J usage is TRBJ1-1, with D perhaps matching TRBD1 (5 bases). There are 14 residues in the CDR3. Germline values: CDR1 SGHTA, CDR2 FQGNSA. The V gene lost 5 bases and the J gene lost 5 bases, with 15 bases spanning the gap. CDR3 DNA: TGTGCCAGCAGCGCGCAACGGGACCTGACTGAAGCTTTCTTT. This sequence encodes CASSAQRDLTEAFF.

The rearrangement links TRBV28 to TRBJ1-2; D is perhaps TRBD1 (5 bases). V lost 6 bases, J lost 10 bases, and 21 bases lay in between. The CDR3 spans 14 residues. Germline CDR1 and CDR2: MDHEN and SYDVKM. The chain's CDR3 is CASRQSGTGSVYTF. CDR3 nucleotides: TGTGCCAGCAGGCAAAGCGGGACGGGGAGTGTCTACACCTTC.